This T cell receptor (beta chain) was identified in a study of T cell responses to AZD1222 COVID-19 vaccine. Study-level findings and limits: Spike as a whole was targeted by vaccine-associated CD4 TCRs, dominant at 160-218 and 743-854. Donors skewed white British and female; clonal diversity was possibly underestimated. Two doses of AZD1222 preceded a rise in Spike-specific TCR breadth and depth. Regions left unmutated in variants are reportedly the target of nearly half of spike-specific TCRs.

Repertoires were generated with immunoSEQ multiplex PCR, while TCRdb's copy carries only in-frame clones and drops some. The sample includes 40,000 to 55,000 clones, less than 95% of them seen just once. Comments on this clone: Its antigen is currently unknown.

With V trimmed by 2 bases and J by 8 bases, 11 bases remained unmatched. The V gene's germline CDR1 is LGHDT and CDR2 YNNKEL (reference sequence). The length of the CDR3 is 16 residues. The source of this sequence is an adult who received the AZD1222 COVID-19 vaccine. The V gene is TRBV3-1 (or the pseudogene TRBV3-2), the J gene TRBJ2-1; 8 bases match TRBD2. Here the sequenced sample was peripheral blood, taken 28 days after the second AZD1222 dose. CDR3 amino acids: CASSQIGGGPLDEQFF. CDR3 sequence (DNA): TGTGCCAGCAGCCAAATCGGGGGGGGCCCTTTGGATGAGCAGTTCTTC.